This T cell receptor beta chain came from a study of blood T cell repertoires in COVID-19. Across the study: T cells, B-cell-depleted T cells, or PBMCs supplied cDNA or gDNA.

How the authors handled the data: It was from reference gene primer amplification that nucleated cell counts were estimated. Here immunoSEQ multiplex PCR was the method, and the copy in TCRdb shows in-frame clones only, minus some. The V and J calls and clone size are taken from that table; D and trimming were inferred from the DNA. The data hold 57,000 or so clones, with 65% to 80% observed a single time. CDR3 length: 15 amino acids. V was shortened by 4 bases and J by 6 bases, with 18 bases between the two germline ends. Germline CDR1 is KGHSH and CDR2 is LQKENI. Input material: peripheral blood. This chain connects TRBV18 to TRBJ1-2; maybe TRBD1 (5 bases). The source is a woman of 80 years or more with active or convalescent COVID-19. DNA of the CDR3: TGTGCCAGCTCACTCGAAACGGACATTATTGATGGCTACACCTTC. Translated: CASSLETDIIDGYTF.